The clone carrying this T cell receptor (beta chain) was seen a single time. The authors' processing: Amplification of reference gene primers provided the estimated nucleated cell counts. Sequenced by immunoSEQ multiplex PCR; TCRdb stores in-frame clones only, minus some. V and J calls and clone size come straight from that table; D and trimming were deduced from the DNA. The sample holds approximately 150,000 clones; about nine tenths are singletons and the top ten take 0.75% to 0.95%. These data belong to a study of blood T cell repertoires in COVID-19. Study summary: Samples representing acute and convalescent COVID-19 were sourced from the United States, Italy and Spain. Sources were T cells, B-cell-depleted T cells, or PBMCs; the material itself was cDNA or gDNA.

The CDR3 length is 16 residues. CDR1 and CDR2 from the germline V gene are SGHRS and YFSETQ. V was pared by 1 base and J by 8 bases, with 9 bases of the junction left unmatched. The sample comprised peripheral blood. The V call is TRBV5-1, the J call TRBJ2-2; TRBD2 agrees at 9 bases. The source is a woman aged 45-59 years with acute or convalescent COVID-19. The CDR3 reads CASSLMTSGPEGELFF. DNA for the CDR3: TGCGCCAGCAGCTTGATGACTAGCGGCCCGGAAGGGGAGCTGTTTTTT.